A single sample gave rise to the 2 T cell receptor beta chains below, sequenced in a study of beta chain features in type 1 diabetes (dated by TCRdb to 2017 to 2018). The library relied on the immunoSEQ multiplex PCR assay. The entire amount of isolated RNA was reverse transcribed using the High Capacity cDNA Reverse Transcription Kit, so the sequenced TCRB transcripts were expressed ones. TCRdb took over this immuneACCESS table, retaining in-frame rearrangements with V and J assigned. Such tables are incomplete; in checked studies, under half of the missing clones stem from an unresolved V gene, and the remainder is unexplained. The sample data list under 800,000 clones, and roughly 15% of these were observed just once. The ten largest clones take up roughly 0.098% of the sample. Material for sequencing was naive CD4+ T cells from blood. What the cell subset or site label conveys for this sample: true naive CD4+ T cells. Receptors originate from a man aged 18 to 29 in good health.

V is TRBV5-1 and J is TRBJ1-1; 8 bases match TRBD1. This CDR3 region has 16 residues. J gave up 1 base and V 0 bases, and 5 bases lay outside the gene matches. In germline, CDR1 is SGHRS, CDR2 YFSETQ. The CDR3 region has the DNA TGCGCCAGCAGCTTGGGTACCGGGACAGGGAACACTGAAGCTTTCTTT. Residues: CASSLGTGTGNTEAFF.

The sample holds a few counts of this clone. This sequence joins TRBV5-1 and TRBJ2-1; 7 nucleotides match TRBD2. In germline, CDR1 is SGHRS, CDR2 YFSETQ. The CDR3 length is 15 residues. V shed 1 base and J 3 bases; nucleotides not matched to a gene: 4. The CDR3 DNA follows: TGCGCCAGCAGCTTGCGGCGGGAGTTCTACAATGAGCAGTTCTTC. The encoded protein is CASSLRREFYNEQFF.